This T cell receptor (beta chain) was recovered during a study of spatial heterogeneity in lung cancer. In the study overall: The count of detected beta-chain sequences consistently exceeded that of alpha-chain sequences.

This clonotype was seen ten or more times. Its antigen is unidentified. Time point indicated: sample taken at primary tumor resection. Unsorted tumor, nontumor lung tissue or cryopreserved PBMC supplied the whole RNA. Untreated early-stage non-small cell lung cancer patients, 72 in total, were the donors. Overall study findings and caveats: Ubiquitous expanded tumor TCRs appeared in blood more at resection than follow-up.

Deletions cut 4 bases from V and 3 bases from J, with 13 bases between. The CDR3 is 14 residues long. The germline V gene has CDR1 LGHDT and CDR2 YNNKEL (reference sequence). TCR cDNA molecules were tagged individually, and each one carried a unique molecular identifier. Using its own MiXCR run on the 5' RACE reads, TCRdb lists one record per CDR3 protein. The sample consists of 20,000 to 25,000 distinct CDR3 sequences, roughly 4.2% of them appearing once. This clonotype originated in a male donor with early-stage non-small cell lung cancer. The J gene is TRBJ2-7, the V gene TRBV3-1, with D maybe TRBD2 (6 bases). Specimen: PBMCs, collected at surgery. The CDR3 nucleotides read TGTGCCAGCAGCCGGGCCACGGGGGACTACGAGCAGTACTTC. Its protein is CASSRATGDYEQYF.